This entry features one T cell receptor (beta chain) sequence. Its antigen is currently unknown. Looked up from germline, CDR1 is SEHNR and CDR2 is FQNEAQ (reference sequence). CDR3 length: 18 amino acids. The V gene end was trimmed by 5 bases and the J gene end by 5 bases; junction bases not matched to a gene: 16. These data originate in a study of radiotherapy plus CTLA-4 blockade in lung cancer. Study-level findings and limits: Tumor-origin TCR clones grew in blood after radiotherapy plus ipilimumab.

The repertoire was sequenced with immunoSEQ multiplex PCR; TCRdb's copy has only in-frame clones and lacks some. The repertoire holds 55,000 to 70,000 clones, with around 80% as singletons. V is TRBV7-9 and J is TRBJ2-5; TRBD1 matches 11 bases. The TCR sequence derives from a human donor with non-small cell lung cancer who had a complete response to radiotherapy plus ipilimumab. This sample comprised peripheral blood, obtained from a patient treated with radiotherapy plus ipilimumab. CDR3 sequence: CASSPLRLDRGQPETQYF. For the CDR3, the DNA is TGTGCCAGCAGCCCCCTTCGCTTGGACAGGGGGCAGCCCGAGACCCAGTACTTC.